Below, 24 T cell receptor beta chains from the same sample are listed, as sequenced in a study of OX40 agonist ivuxolimab in advanced cancers. The repertoire was sequenced with immunoSEQ multiplex PCR; TCRdb's copy has only in-frame clones and lacks some. The sample has fewer than 50,000 clones, 75% to 85% seen once. The input for sequencing was CD4+ or CD8+ T cells sorted from blood, taken in a trial of the OX40 agonist ivuxolimab. These receptors came from an adult with an advanced solid tumor such as melanoma, head and neck, liver or kidney cancer.

This sequence joins TRBV18 and TRBJ1-1; D is undetermined. The CDR3 is 17 residues long. Trimming took 6 bases from V and 1 from J, leaving 21 bases between them. Germline CDR1 and CDR2: KGHSH and LQKENI. The CDR3 protein is CASSLNLMDGQNTEAFF. The CDR3 DNA follows: TGTGCCAGCTCGCTCAACCTTATGGACGGGCAGAACACTGAAGCTTTCTTT.

V is TRBV11-3 and J is TRBJ1-2, with 7 bases fitting TRBD1. The CDR3 is made up of 16 amino acids. Germline V lookup: CDR1 SGHNT, CDR2 YENEEA. Trimming took 2 bases from V and 3 from J; bases not matched to a gene: 9. CDR3 loop: CASSLNLGQAHYGYTF. DNA for the CDR3: TGTGCCAGCAGCTTAAACCTAGGACAGGCTCACTATGGCTACACCTTC.

This clone occurred a few times. This chain links TRBV2 with TRBJ2-6; D is possibly TRBD2 (5 bases). Trimming removed 7 bases from V and 0 bases from J, with 10 bases in between. Germline loops: CDR1 SNHLY, CDR2 FYNNEI. This CDR3 is built from 15 residues. CDR3 coding DNA: TGTGCCAGCACTGGGAGTAGCTCTGGGGCCAACGTCCTGACTTTC. It specifies CASTGSSSGANVLTF.

J is TRBJ1-1 and V is TRBV11-1; D gene unclear. This CDR3 region has 12 residues. Trimming took 1 base from V and 11 from J, leaving 11 bases between them. Germline assignment: CDR1 SGHAT and CDR2 FQDESV (reference sequence). CDR3 residues: CASSLEEGEAFF. The CDR3 DNA is TGTGCCAGCAGCTTAGAGGAGGGTGAGGCTTTCTTT.

This chain connects TRBV10-1 to TRBJ2-3; 7 positions match TRBD1. V gave up 6 bases and J gave up 5 bases; unmatched junction bases: 5. Per the germline V gene, CDR1 is WNHNN and CDR2 is SYGVQD (reference sequence). There are 13 residues in the CDR3. DNA of the CDR3: TGCGCCAGCAGCCAGGGGGTAGGAGATACGCAGTATTTT. Residues: CASSQGVGDTQYF.

In this sample, this clone turned up once. The rearrangement uses TRBV19 and TRBJ2-1, with D possibly being TRBD2 (6 bases). Between the trimmed V and J ends, which lost 5 bases and 3 bases, there was a span of 17 bases. The length of the CDR3 is 16 residues. Germline values: CDR1 LNHDA, CDR2 SQIVND (reference sequence). CDR3 sequence (DNA): TGTGCCAGTAGTCACCTTTGGCGGGATGACTACAATGAGCAGTTCTTC. The encoded protein is CASSHLWRDDYNEQFF.

This chain uses TRBV5-6 with TRBJ2-2; D gene ambiguous. This CDR3 is 17 amino acids long. Deletions cut 0 bases from V and 3 bases from J, with 15 bases between. Germline V gene data show CDR1 as SGHDT and CDR2 as YYEEEE. The CDR3 nucleotides are TGTGCCAGCAGCTTGGGATTTGCGCCGCCATACACCGGGGAGCTGTTTTTT. This gives the protein CASSLGFAPPYTGELFF.

The chain employs TRBV6-1 and TRBJ1-1; no firm D call. The CDR3 runs 13 residues. Trimming removed 4 bases at V and 2 bases at J, with 8 bases between. From germline, CDR1 is MNHNS and CDR2 SASEGT. The CDR3 sequence is CASSVESNTEAFF. The CDR3 DNA sequence: TGTGCCAGCAGTGTAGAGAGTAACACTGAAGCTTTCTTT.

The chain links TRBV29-1 to TRBJ1-2; 7 nucleotides match TRBD1. J was trimmed by 7 bases and V by 6 bases; bases with no gene match: 11. CDR1 is SQVTM, CDR2 ANQGSEA, per germline. This CDR3 region has 13 residues. CDR3 sequence (DNA): TGCAGCGTCGCCGACAGGGTCATGGGTGGCTACACCTTC. Translation: CSVADRVMGGYTF.

The chain couples TRBV28 to TRBJ2-7; D remains ambiguous. This CDR3 has 15 amino acids. Trimming shortened V by 6 bases and J by 3 bases, and 18 bases separated the two germline ends. Germline V gene data show CDR1 as MDHEN and CDR2 as SYDVKM. The DNA of the CDR3 is TGTGCCAGCAGCCCTCCCTTAGGAATAGGCTACGAGCAGTACTTC. Encoded protein: CASSPPLGIGYEQYF.

The J gene is TRBJ2-1, the V gene TRBV9; 9 bases fit TRBD2. Germline CDR1 SGDLS, CDR2 YYNGEE. CDR3 length equals 18 residues. V gave up 3 bases and J gave up 0 bases; unmatched junction bases: 10. CDR3 region: CASSATPSGKSSYNEQFF. The CDR3 nucleotides are TGTGCCAGCAGCGCTACCCCTAGCGGGAAGAGCTCCTACAATGAGCAGTTCTTC.

The chain combines TRBV6-1 with TRBJ1-5; D gene unclear. This CDR3 has 11 amino acids. The ends were cut back, 3 bases at V and 9 bases at J, with 6 bases in the middle. Looked up from germline, CDR1 is MNHNS and CDR2 is SASEGT. The CDR3 bases are TGTGCCAGCAGTGACGCGGGGCCCCAGCATTTT. Its protein product is CASSDAGPQHF.

This chain links TRBV5-5 with TRBJ1-2; D perhaps matches TRBD1 (6 bases). The V end was cut by 1 base, the J end by 5 bases, with 9 bases between. There are 13 residues in the CDR3. Germline V lookup: CDR1 SGHKS, CDR2 YYEKEE (reference sequence). CDR3 nucleotides: TGTGCCAGCAGCTTGTTACAGGGTTATGGCTACACCTTC. This encodes CASSLLQGYGYTF. Filled out from reference TRBV5-5 and TRBJ1-2, the complete variable domain reads DAGVTQSPTHLIKTRGQQVTLRCSPISGHKSVSWYQQVLGQGPQFIFQYYEKEERGRGNFPDRFSARQFPNYSSELNVNALLLGDSALYLCASSLLQGYGYTFGSGTRLTVV.

Of note for this clone: The DNA is omitted, as the CDR3 cannot be located on it reliably, and the CDR3 follows TCRdb's listing. The chain recombines TRBV2 with TRBJ1-2. The CDR3 contains 14 residues when both ends are counted. The germline gives CDR1 SNHLY, CDR2 FYNNEI. CDR3 amino acids: CASLFGAGRYGYTF.

The V gene is TRBV5-5, the J gene TRBJ2-7; no definite D call. The germline gives CDR1 SGHKS, CDR2 YYEKEE (reference sequence). The CDR3 sequence is 15 residues long. Trimming shortened V by 4 bases and J by 1 base, and 15 bases separated the two germline ends. For the CDR3, the DNA is TGTGCCAGCAGCCGGGCAGGAGATAGTTCCTACGAGCAGTACGTC. Protein: CASSRAGDSSYEQYV.

The V and J genes are TRBV11-1 and TRBJ2-5; TRBD2 matches 8 bases. Germline CDR1 and CDR2: SGHAT and FQDESV (reference sequence). The trim removed 5 bases at V and 2 bases at J, leaving 7 bases unmatched. The CDR3 sequence is 15 residues long. Here the CDR3 DNA reads TGTGCCAGCAGCCACCTTGCGGGAGGACAAGAGACCCAGTACTTC. It encodes CASSHLAGGQETQYF.

This clone was recorded only once. The V call is TRBV19, the J call TRBJ2-7; possible D gene TRBD1, 5 bases. The germline V gene encodes CDR1 LNHDA and CDR2 SQIVND (reference sequence). This CDR3 comprises 13 residues. V dropped 7 bases and J dropped 0 bases, with 10 bases sitting between them. Written as DNA, the CDR3 is TGTGCCAGTACAGGGCCTGGCTCCTACGAGCAGTACTTC. Amino acid sequence: CASTGPGSYEQYF.

This chain uses TRBV10-2 with TRBJ2-5; 8 positions match TRBD1. Unmatched junction bases numbered 4, after V lost 2 bases and J lost 5 bases. This CDR3 region has 14 residues. From germline, CDR1 is WSHSY and CDR2 SAAADI. CDR3 residues: CASSETTGVETQYF. The CDR3 coding sequence is TGCGCCAGCAGTGAGACGACAGGGGTTGAGACCCAGTACTTC.

The rearrangement uses TRBV9 and TRBJ2-1; D is perhaps TRBD2 (6 bases). The CDR3 extends over 13 amino acids. The V end was cut by 2 bases, the J end by 7 bases, with 10 bases between. Germline CDR1 reads SGDLS; CDR2 reads YYNGEE. For the CDR3, the DNA is TGTGCCAGCAGCGTGGGACTCCGGAATGAGCAGTTCTTC. Residues: CASSVGLRNEQFF. Drawing the rest from reference TRBV9 and TRBJ2-1, the complete variable domain is DSGVTQTPKHLITATGQRVTLRCSPRSGDLSVYWYQQSLDQGLQFLIQYYNGEERAKGNILERFSAQQFPDLHSELNLSSLELGDSALYFCASSVGLRNEQFFGPGTRLTVL.

CDR3 region: CASSPRGGSSSYEQYV. CDR3 in DNA: TGTGCCAGCAGCCCCCGTGGAGGATCGAGCTCCTACGAGCAGTACGTC. The J gene is TRBJ2-7, the V gene TRBV11-2; D may be TRBD2 (5 bases). The CDR3 has 16 residues. CDR1 is SGHAT, CDR2 FQNNGV, per germline. V lost 5 bases, J lost 0 bases, and 17 bases lay in between.

CDR3 nucleotides: TGTGCCAGCAGCGTAGGTGGGACAGGGGATCTCACTGAAGCTTTCTTT. As protein: CASSVGGTGDLTEAFF. This chain uses TRBV9 with TRBJ1-1, with 10 positions matching TRBD1. There are 16 residues in the CDR3. Germline CDR1 reads SGDLS; CDR2 reads YYNGEE. Germline trimming cut 0 bases from V and 4 bases from J; bases unmatched to any gene: 6.

The chain combines TRBV6-5 with TRBJ2-3, with D tentatively TRBD1 (5 bases). V lost 0 bases to trimming and J lost 3 bases, with 13 bases between them. The CDR3 is 16 residues long. Germline CDR1 reads MNHEY; CDR2 reads SVGAGI. The chain's CDR3 is CASSYSNRGLTDTQYF. CDR3 bases: TGTGCCAGCAGTTACTCGAATAGGGGTCTGACAGATACGCAGTATTTT.

CDR3 nucleotide sequence: TGTGCCAGCAGCTTAGACACCGGGACTAGCGCGACCGAGCAGTACTTC. Amino acid sequence: CASSLDTGTSATEQYF. The V gene is TRBV7-6, the J gene TRBJ2-7; 10 bases match TRBD2. The V and J ends lost 1 base and 6 bases, in that order; junction bases with no gene match: 9. The CDR3 extends over 16 amino acids. Per germline, CDR1 SGHVS and CDR2 FNYEAQ. The full variable domain, in which reference TRBV7-6 and TRBJ2-7 provide the parts outside the CDR3, is GAGVSQSPRYKVTKRGQDVALRCDPISGHVSLYWYRQALGQGPEFLTYFNYEAQQDKSGLPNDRFSAERPEGSISTLTIQRTEQRDSAMYRCASSLDTGTSATEQYFGPGTRLTVT.

The J gene is TRBJ2-7, the V gene TRBV5-1; perhaps TRBD1 as D (6 bases). The germline gives CDR1 SGHRS, CDR2 YFSETQ. V was trimmed by 1 base and J by 7 bases, leaving 12 bases between them. The CDR3 covers 13 residues. The CDR3 here is CASSLFGGWEQYF. In nucleotides, the CDR3 is TGCGCCAGCAGCTTGTTTGGGGGCTGGGAGCAGTACTTC.